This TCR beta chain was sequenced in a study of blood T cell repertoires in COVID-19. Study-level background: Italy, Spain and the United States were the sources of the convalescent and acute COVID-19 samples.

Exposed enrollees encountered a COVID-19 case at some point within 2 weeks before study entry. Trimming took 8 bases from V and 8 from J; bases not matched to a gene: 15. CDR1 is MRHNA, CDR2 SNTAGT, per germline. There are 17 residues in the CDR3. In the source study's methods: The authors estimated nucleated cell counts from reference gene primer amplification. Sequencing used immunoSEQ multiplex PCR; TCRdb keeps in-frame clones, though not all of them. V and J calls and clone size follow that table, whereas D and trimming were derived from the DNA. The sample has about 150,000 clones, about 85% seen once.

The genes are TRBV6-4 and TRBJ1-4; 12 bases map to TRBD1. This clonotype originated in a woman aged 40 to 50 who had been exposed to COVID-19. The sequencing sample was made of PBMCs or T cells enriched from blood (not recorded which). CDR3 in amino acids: CASLGPGQGALREKLFF. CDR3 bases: TGTGCCAGCCTAGGTCCGGGACAGGGGGCGCTTCGGGAAAAACTGTTTTTT.